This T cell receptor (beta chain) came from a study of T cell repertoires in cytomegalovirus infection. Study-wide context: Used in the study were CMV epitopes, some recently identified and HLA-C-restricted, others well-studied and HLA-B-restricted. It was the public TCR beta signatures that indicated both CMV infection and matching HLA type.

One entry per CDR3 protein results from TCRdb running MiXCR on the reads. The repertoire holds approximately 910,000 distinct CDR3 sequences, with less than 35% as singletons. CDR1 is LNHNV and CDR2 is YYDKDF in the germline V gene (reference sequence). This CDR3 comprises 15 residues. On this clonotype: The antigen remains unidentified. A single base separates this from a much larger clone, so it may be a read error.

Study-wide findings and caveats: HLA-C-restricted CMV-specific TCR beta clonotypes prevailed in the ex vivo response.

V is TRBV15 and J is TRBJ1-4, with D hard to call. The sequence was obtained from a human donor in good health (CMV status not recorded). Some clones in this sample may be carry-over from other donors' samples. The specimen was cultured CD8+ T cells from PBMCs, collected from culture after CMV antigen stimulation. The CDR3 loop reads CATGREGITNEKLFF. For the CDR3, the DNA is TGTGCCACCGGCAGAGAAGGGATAACTAATGAAAAACTGTTTTTT.